This T cell receptor (beta chain) was profiled in a study of cytomegalovirus exposure and HLA in healthy donors. At the level of the study: Among the 300 to 500 genotyped donors, more than 70% were placed in the Caucasian-associated ancestry cluster. General study findings and limits: A few CMV-associated chains proved CMV antigen-specific in vitro. A later analysis revealed that TCR association rates differed between HLA loci, peaking at DRB1 and bottoming out at HLA-C.

PCR amplification relied on 60 Vbeta primers (plus 13 Jbeta primers). Libraries were prepared by immunoSEQ multiplex PCR; TCRdb keeps only in-frame clonotypes and omits some of them. Here the sample spans about 130,000 clones, about three quarters being singletons. The CDR3 is 14 amino acids. V trimming: 4 bases; J trimming: 6 bases; junction bases outside the gene matches: 5. Per the germline V gene, CDR1 is SGDLS and CDR2 is YYNGEE. This clone appeared a few times. Its antigen is still unknown. The receptor's source is an older woman in good health and CMV-seropositive. The V call is TRBV9, the J call TRBJ2-3; 10 bases match TRBD1. Material for sequencing was PBMCs. The CDR3 loop is CASSWDRGSDTQYF. The CDR3 bases are TGTGCCAGCAGCTGGGACAGGGGTAGCGATACGCAGTATTTT.